A single sample is the source of the 11 T cell receptor beta chains below, sequenced in a study of blood T cell repertoires in COVID-19. Assay: immunoSEQ multiplex PCR; the TCRdb copy retains only in-frame clones and omits some. This sample yields 150,000 to 200,000 clones, of which over 80% are seen a single time; approximately 4.8% belongs to the top ten. The specimen was peripheral blood. The source of these receptors is a man aged 25-40 years with COVID-19, enrolled during active disease.

The chain is built from TRBV9 and TRBJ2-3; 8 bases agree with TRBD1. The CDR3 sequence is 13 residues long. Germline V CDR1 and CDR2: SGDLS, YYNGEE. V shed 5 bases and J 11 bases; nucleotides not matched to a gene: 10. The CDR3 region is CASSSGTGEMQYF. The DNA of the CDR3 is TGTGCCAGCAGTAGTGGGACAGGAGAAATGCAGTATTTT.

This rearrangement joins TRBV6-5 to TRBJ1-3, with TRBD1 identical over 8 bases. Germline CDR1 reads MNHEY; CDR2 reads SVGAGI. The CDR3 totals 13 residues. The V and J ends lost 4 bases and 4 bases, in that order; junction bases with no gene match: 0. In DNA, the CDR3 is TGTGCCAGCAGTTGGACAGGGGGAAACACCATATATTTT. Its protein is CASSWTGGNTIYF.

This clone was counted between two and nine times. V and J are TRBV19 and TRBJ2-1; 10 bases align to TRBD1. V gave up 1 base and J gave up 3 bases; unmatched junction bases: 0. Germline-derived CDR1 and CDR2 are LNHDA and SQIVND (reference sequence). The CDR3 covers 15 residues. CDR3 amino acids: CASSIGDRGYNEQFF. In nucleotides, the CDR3 is TGTGCCAGTAGTATAGGGGACAGGGGCTACAATGAGCAGTTCTTC.

The chain employs TRBV2 and TRBJ1-2; D is unclear. The CDR3 runs 15 residues. Trimming pared 2 bases from V and 3 bases from J, leaving 13 bases between. The germline V gene encodes CDR1 SNHLY and CDR2 FYNNEI. CDR3 in amino acids: CASSELPPGYYGYTF. For the CDR3, the DNA is TGTGCCAGCAGTGAACTCCCCCCGGGGTACTATGGCTACACCTTC.

The V call is TRBV24-1, the J call TRBJ2-5; D remains unclear. CDR1 is KGHDR and CDR2 is SFDVKD in the germline V gene. Deletions cut 4 bases from V and 0 bases from J, with 5 bases between. This CDR3 spans 13 amino acids. DNA of the CDR3: TGTGCCACCAGTGACCAGTACCAAGAGACCCAGTACTTC. Its protein is CATSDQYQETQYF.

The J gene is TRBJ2-7, the V gene TRBV6-5; tentatively, D is TRBD1 (5 bases). The CDR3 is 14 amino acids. Germline-derived CDR1 and CDR2 are MNHEY and SVGAGI. V was clipped by 2 bases and J by 2 bases, with 10 bases between them. The CDR3 is CASSYGQGTYEQYF. For the CDR3, the DNA is TGTGCCAGCAGTTACGGGCAGGGTACCTACGAGCAGTACTTC.

V is TRBV7-3 and J is TRBJ1-1, with D possibly being TRBD1 (5 bases). CDR1 and CDR2 (germline): SGHTA, FQGTGA. This CDR3 is built from 15 residues. V was pared by 3 bases and J by 0 bases, with 11 bases between. The CDR3 sequence: CASSFQGSMNTEAFF. CDR3 DNA sequence: TGTGCCAGCAGCTTCCAGGGTTCCATGAACACTGAAGCTTTCTTT.

This clone was seen a few times. This rearrangement joins TRBV9 to TRBJ1-6; weak D call: TRBD1 (5 bases). The CDR3 spans 14 residues. V lost 4 bases to trimming and J lost 6 bases, with 11 bases between them. Germline CDR1 is SGDLS and CDR2 is YYNGEE. CDR3 residues: CASSTMGGNSPLHF. CDR3 coding DNA: TGTGCCAGCAGCACTATGGGGGGTAATTCACCCCTCCACTTT.

The rearrangement uses TRBV29-1 and TRBJ2-3; tentative D call: TRBD1 (6 bases). The germline gives CDR1 SQVTM, CDR2 ANQGSEA. CDR3 size: 14 residues. Trimming took 5 bases from V and 1 from J, leaving 13 bases between them. The CDR3 DNA reads as TGCAGCGTTCCAGGGGAAATGGGCACAGATACGCAGTATTTT. Translating it yields CSVPGEMGTDTQYF.

The chain is built from TRBV29-1 and TRBJ2-1; 9 nucleotides agree with TRBD2. Unmatched junction bases numbered 5, after V lost 4 bases and J lost 7 bases. The V gene's germline CDR1 is SQVTM and CDR2 ANQGSEA. The CDR3 is 13 amino acids. CDR3 DNA: TGCAGCGTTGCCAGCGGGAGGAGAAATGAGCAGTTCTTC. Amino acids: CSVASGRRNEQFF.

The gene calls are TRBV5-1 and TRBJ2-7, with 9 bases identical to TRBD1. This CDR3 comprises 16 residues. Trimming removed 0 bases from V and 5 bases from J; junction bases left unmatched: 9. CDR1 SGHRS and CDR2 YFSETQ come from the germline V gene. In nucleotides, the CDR3 is TGCGCCAGCAGCTTGGCGGGACAGGGTTCTTTGCACGAGCAGTACTTC. Protein product: CASSLAGQGSLHEQYF.